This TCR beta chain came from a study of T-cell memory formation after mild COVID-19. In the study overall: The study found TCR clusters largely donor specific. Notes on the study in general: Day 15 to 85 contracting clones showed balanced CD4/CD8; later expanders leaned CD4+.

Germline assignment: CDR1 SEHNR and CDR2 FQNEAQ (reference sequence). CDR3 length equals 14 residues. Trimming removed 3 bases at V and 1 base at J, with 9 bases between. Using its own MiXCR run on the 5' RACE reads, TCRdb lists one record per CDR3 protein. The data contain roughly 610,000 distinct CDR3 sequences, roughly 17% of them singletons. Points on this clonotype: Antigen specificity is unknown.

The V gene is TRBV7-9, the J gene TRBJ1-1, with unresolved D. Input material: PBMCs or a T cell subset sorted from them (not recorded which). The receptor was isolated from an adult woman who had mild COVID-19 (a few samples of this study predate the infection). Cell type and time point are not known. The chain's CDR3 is CASSLTRENTEAFF. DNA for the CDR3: TGTGCCAGCAGCTTGACTAGGGAGAACACTGAAGCTTTCTTT.